This T cell receptor beta chain comes out of a study of cytomegalovirus exposure and HLA in healthy donors. Study-wide background: HLA-typed donors contributed approximately 86 million unique TCRs, which were held in an early data release.

Vbeta (60) and Jbeta (13) primers were used in the PCR. Repertoires were generated with immunoSEQ multiplex PCR, while TCRdb's copy carries only in-frame clones and drops some. The top ten clones hold about 2.5% of a sample with roughly 130,000 clones, 84% of them seen once. It was healthy bone marrow donors who served as donors. Comment on this clone: Its antigen is undetermined.

General observations from the study: A later analysis associated 15,000 or so TCR beta sequences with HLA alleles at a 0.05 false discovery rate. Analysis performed later showed TCR beta chains linked to HLA being more clonally expanded than equally common others.

Trimming removed 0 bases from V and 3 bases from J; junction bases left unmatched: 2. CDR1 is SGHRS and CDR2 is YFSETQ in the germline V gene. CDR3 length: 15 amino acids. V usage is TRBV5-1 and J usage is TRBJ2-5; TRBD2 matches at 10 bases. Material for sequencing was PBMCs. The receptor's source is a man aged 50 to 59 in good health and CMV-seronegative. CDR3 sequence reads: CASSLGTSGEETQYF. The CDR3, as DNA: TGCGCCAGCAGCTTGGGGACTAGCGGTGAAGAGACCCAGTACTTC. Complete variable domain (other parts from reference TRBV5-1 and TRBJ2-5): KAGVTQTPRYLIKTRGQQVTLSCSPISGHRSVSWYQQTPGQGLQFLFEYFSETQRNKGNFPGRFSGRQFSNSRSEMNVSTLELGDSALYLCASSLGTSGEETQYFGPGTRLLVL.